The T cell receptor beta chain described here comes from a study of blood T cell repertoires in COVID-19. Looking at the study overall: Sites in the United States, Italy and Spain provided acute and convalescent COVID-19 samples. Sample material is recorded as cDNA or gDNA derived from T cells, B-cell-depleted T cells, or PBMCs.

In the original workflow: Amplification of reference gene primers provided the estimated nucleated cell counts. Assay: immunoSEQ multiplex PCR; the TCRdb copy retains only in-frame clones and omits some. That table is the source of V, J and clone size, and D and trimming were worked out from the DNA. The table records 200,000 to 250,000 clones, roughly 80% of them present only once. Sequenced material: peripheral blood. The TCR sequence derives from a woman between 18 and 29 years old with acute or convalescent COVID-19.

CDR3 region: CASSDPGQDFTYEQYF. In nucleotides, the CDR3 is TGTGCCAGCAGTGACCCGGGACAAGACTTTACCTACGAGCAGTACTTC. The V and J genes are TRBV6-1 and TRBJ2-7, with a possible D match to TRBD1 (6 bases). The V gene's germline CDR1 is MNHNS and CDR2 SASEGT. V was trimmed by 3 bases and J by 2 bases, leaving 17 bases between them. The CDR3 consists of 16 residues.